This TCR beta chain was sequenced during a study of beta chain features in type 1 diabetes (dated by TCRdb to 2016 to 2019). The study in broad terms: Mean age, gender distribution, total cell number and subset yield were not different between patients and healthy donors. Regulatory and stem cell-like memory subsets were isolated from only 8 patients and about eight healthy donors, whereas naive and central memory subsets came from all 30 or so donors. A total of around 110,000,000 sorted cells were examined across all samples, and RNA yield correlated strongly with the number of cells per subset. In the study, TCRB repertoires of sorted circulating CD4+ T cell subsets from recently diagnosed type 1 diabetes patients were compared with those of matched healthy donors.

This clone appeared a few times. The specificity of this receptor is unknown. No quality values exist for individual bases; no much larger clone is one base distant. The paper's findings and limits, for the study overall: Sequencing cDNA rather than genomic DNA could over-represent highly expressing activated cells, although activation and CD3 levels did not differ between groups. HLA sub-analyses involved small numbers of individuals, so any influence of HLA type on TCRB rearrangement remained unresolved. PCR might favor shorter templates, but patient and control samples were amplified and corrected together, so any skew would affect both groups equally. Patients with type 1 diabetes made fewer insertions and deleted more nucleotides at VDJ recombination sites, implying thymic rearrangement abnormalities. A moderate but significant shortening of TCRB CDR3 length was observed in type 1 diabetes patients in all four CD4+ subsets. Naive, central memory and regulatory TCRB repertoires appeared more similar among patients than among healthy donors.

The High Capacity cDNA Reverse Transcription Kit was used to reverse transcribe all of the isolated RNA, meaning that expressed TCRB transcripts were what got sequenced. Deep immunoSEQ sequencing was applied to naive, central memory and regulatory T cell samples, giving an average of approximately 4 million total reads per sample. After sorted cells were lysed in RLT buffer, RNA was extracted with DNase-treated RNeasy Micro or Mini kits, with the choice depending on cell number. To prevent cross-contamination, each cell subset was processed individually, whereas patient and healthy donor samples were processed jointly. Using the immunoSEQ multiplex PCR, TCRB sequences were amplified from cDNA into 87-bp fragments spanning the CDR3 region. Amplicons were sequenced on the Illumina HiSeq platform. The authors processed their data as follows. PCR bias was computationally corrected using synthetic template baselines, reads within Hamming distance 2 were collapsed, and singletons that could not be merged were discarded. Reads were aligned against IMGT to assign V, D and J genes, CDR3 length and insertions or deletions at six rearrangement sites. Within each subset, clonotype counts were normalized to sorted cell number, and only after that were true diversity and Gini coefficients computed with the tcR R package. The overlap coefficient, calculated on TCRB nucleotide sequences, was used to quantify repertoire sharing. TCRdb provides this immuneACCESS table in a form limited to in-frame rearrangements. Some clones are lacking; in checked studies, under half of them reflect an unresolved V gene, and why the rest are absent is not known. The V and J calls and clone size come from that table; D and trimming were worked out from the DNA. The sample table holds around 140,000 clones, of which 9% were seen once. Around 0.79% of the sample goes to the ten largest clones.

The germline V gene provides CDR1 MDHEN and CDR2 SYDVKM. Cut back by 2 bases and 0 bases, the V and J ends lie 8 bases apart. Spanning cysteine to phenylalanine, the CDR3 consists of 16 amino acids. Of the read, only the CDR3 DNA is kept; its 48 bases are in frame from base 1. From each donor, a single peripheral blood sample of roughly 0.11 L on average was drawn into heparinised tubes. A BD FACSAria II and a panel including CD45RO, CCR7, CD25, CD127, CD95 and CD27 were used to sort naive, central memory, regulatory and stem cell-like memory CD4+ T cells. Every sorted population had a purity above 98%. Right away, PBMCs were isolated by Lymphoprep density gradient centrifugation and were stained directly, with no culture step. To minimize batch effects, samples were stained and sorted in pairs, one healthy donor with one patient per experiment.

The TCR sequence derives from a man aged 25-45 years with type 1 diabetes. The sample was central memory CD4+ T cells from blood. The V gene is TRBV28 and the J gene is TRBJ2-6; no D segment can be confidently identified. The DNA sequence is TGTGCCAGCAGTTTAACGAGGCGCTCTGGGGCCAACGTCCTGACTTTC. It is translated as CASSLTRRSGANVLTF.